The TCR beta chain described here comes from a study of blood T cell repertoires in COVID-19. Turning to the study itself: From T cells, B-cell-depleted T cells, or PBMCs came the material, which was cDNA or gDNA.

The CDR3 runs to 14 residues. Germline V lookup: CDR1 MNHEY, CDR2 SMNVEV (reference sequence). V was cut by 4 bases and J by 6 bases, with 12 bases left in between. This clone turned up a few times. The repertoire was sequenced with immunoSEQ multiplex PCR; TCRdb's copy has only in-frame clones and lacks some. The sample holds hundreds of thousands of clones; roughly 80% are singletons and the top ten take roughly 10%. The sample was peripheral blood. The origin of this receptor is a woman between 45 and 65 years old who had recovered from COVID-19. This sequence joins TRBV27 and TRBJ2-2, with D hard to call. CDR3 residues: CASSWSDPAGELFF. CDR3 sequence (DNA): TGTGCCAGCAGTTGGTCCGATCCGGCCGGGGAGCTGTTTTTT.